These 9 T cell receptor beta chains were all obtained from the same sample, sequenced in a study of vaccination effects on CD4 cells after COVID-19. Subsequent to about 10 days of culture, CD4+ T cells were isolated. SARS-CoV-2 infected the person between March and December 2020, as confirmed by PCR. Two-dose vaccination with either BNT162b2 or mRNA-1273 was given to the participants. Data came from immunoSEQ multiplex PCR; TCRdb stores just in-frame clones and leaves some out. The top ten hold 4.5% to 5.5% of the sample, which has about 50,000 clones, about 70% seen once. The antigens these receptors bind are not known. The sequencing used CD4+ T cells from PBMCs cultured without peptide, collected after COVID-19 vaccination. The receptors derive from a human donor who had a prior SARS-CoV-2 infection.

The V call is TRBV11-2, the J call TRBJ2-3; D not certain. Trimming cost V 5 bases and J 6 bases, with 12 bases left between them. Looked up from germline, CDR1 is SGHAT and CDR2 is FQNNGV. The CDR3 has 13 residues. The CDR3 sequence: CASSPTNGDTQYF. The CDR3 DNA sequence: TGTGCCAGCAGCCCGACCAATGGGGATACGCAGTATTTT.

This rearrangement joins TRBV11-2 to TRBJ2-7, with TRBD2 matching 13 bases. V was clipped by 0 bases and J by 3 bases; unmatched bases: 5. Per germline, CDR1 SGHAT and CDR2 FQNNGV. CDR3 size: 17 residues. The CDR3 DNA reads TGTGCCAGCAGCTTAGACAGGGGACTAGCGGGGTTCTACGAGCAGTACTTC. Its protein product is CASSLDRGLAGFYEQYF.

Written as DNA, the CDR3 is TGTGCCAGCAGCCAAGGATCTCAGCATTCATACGAGCAGTACTTC. Translated: CASSQGSQHSYEQYF. The V and J genes are TRBV3-1 (or the pseudogene TRBV3-2) and TRBJ2-7, with D unclear. The CDR3 is 15 amino acids. V was shortened by 1 base and J by 4 bases, with 14 bases between the two germline ends. The germline V gene has CDR1 LGHDT and CDR2 YNNKEL (reference sequence).

V usage is TRBV19 and J usage is TRBJ2-7; 10 bases fit TRBD1. Per the germline V gene, CDR1 is LNHDA and CDR2 is SQIVND (reference sequence). This CDR3 has 14 amino acids. V gave up 5 bases and J gave up 5 bases; unmatched junction bases: 6. CDR3 sequence: CASSPRQGAHEQYF. CDR3 in DNA: TGTGCCAGTAGTCCTCGACAGGGGGCCCACGAGCAGTACTTC.

The chain is built from TRBV5-6 and TRBJ2-5, with TRBD1 matching 8 bases. Looked up from germline, CDR1 is SGHDT and CDR2 is YYEEEE. The V segment lost 0 bases and the J segment 6 bases; nucleotides outside the gene matches: 7. CDR3 length equals 15 residues. CDR3: CASSLGQGSQKTQYF. The CDR3 coding sequence is TGTGCCAGCAGCTTGGGACAGGGGAGTCAAAAGACCCAGTACTTC.

This chain joins TRBV19 and TRBJ2-3; possibly TRBD1 or TRBD2 for D (5 bases each). Trimming removed 9 bases from V and 2 bases from J, with 12 bases in between. Germline CDR1 is LNHDA and CDR2 is SQIVND (reference sequence). The CDR3 is 13 residues long. CDR3 protein: CASRDQDTDTQYF. CDR3 in DNA: TGTGCCAGCCGGGACCAAGACACAGATACGCAGTATTTT.

The chain employs TRBV3-1 (or the pseudogene TRBV3-2) and TRBJ2-1; 9 positions agree with TRBD2. V lost 2 bases, J lost 6 bases, and 5 bases stayed unmatched. Germline CDR1 is LGHDT and CDR2 is YNNKEL (reference sequence). The CDR3 is 15 residues long. Here the CDR3 reads CASSQPGTSFNEQFF. CDR3 sequence (DNA): TGTGCCAGCAGCCAACCCGGGACTAGCTTCAATGAGCAGTTCTTC.

The chain has TRBV12-3 or TRBV12-4 and TRBJ1-2; D is uncertain. Between the trimmed V and J ends, which lost 1 base and 7 bases, there was a span of 7 bases. The CDR3 is made up of 12 amino acids. CDR3 DNA: TGTGCCAGCAGTTTAGGTAGTGGTGGCTACACCTTC. It specifies CASSLGSGGYTF.

This chain links TRBV11-2 with TRBJ2-5; 13 bases align to TRBD2. Germline lookup yields CDR1 SGHAT and CDR2 FQNNGV. The CDR3 has 16 amino acids. The ends lost 5 bases at V and 2 bases at J; junction bases unmatched: 5. The CDR3 DNA reads as TGTGCCAGCAGCCCGGGGACTAGCGGGGATCAAGAGACCCAGTACTTC. Encoded protein: CASSPGTSGDQETQYF.